This T cell receptor beta chain was recovered during a study of blood T cell repertoires in COVID-19. TCRdb keeps only in-frame clones here, not all; method: immunoSEQ multiplex PCR. The sample consists of about 83,000 clones, around 80% of them appearing once. This CDR3 has 14 residues. Germline CDR1 is MNHEY and CDR2 is SVGEGT. The ends lost 4 bases at V and 8 bases at J; junction bases unmatched: 5. This clone was seen only a few times. V usage is TRBV6-2 or TRBV6-3 and J usage is TRBJ2-1; 10 bases align to TRBD2. The receptor's source is an elderly woman with active or convalescent COVID-19. The sequencing input was peripheral blood. The CDR3 is CASSFLAGVDEQFF. DNA for the CDR3: TGTGCCAGCAGTTTCCTAGCGGGGGTTGATGAGCAGTTCTTC.